One and the same sample provided the 8 T cell receptor beta chains below, sequenced in a study of blood T cells in healthy people across ages. Next came a second PCR, run for about 7 to 12 cycles, which used a sample-barcoded 5' primer along with a J-beta primer mix. One entry per CDR3 protein results from TCRdb running MiXCR on the 5' RACE reads. The sample carries about 830,000 distinct CDR3 sequences, approximately 67% recorded once. The sample consisted of blood. Receptors were obtained from a man in his thirties or forties in good health.

This chain links TRBV10-3 with TRBJ1-2, with no clear D. The CDR3 has 15 amino acids. Trimming took 0 bases from V and 2 from J, leaving 10 bases between them. CDR1 is ENHRY and CDR2 is SYGVKD in the germline V gene. The CDR3 sequence is CAISESSGRNYGYTF. CDR3 sequence (DNA): TGTGCCATCAGTGAGTCGAGTGGCAGAAACTATGGCTACACCTTC.

Written as DNA, the CDR3 is TGTGCCAGCAAGAGCCCGAGCACAGATACGCAGTATTTT. It translates to CASKSPSTDTQYF. The rearrangement uses TRBV28 and TRBJ2-3; no clear D. V gave up 7 bases and J gave up 0 bases, with 8 bases separating them. The CDR3 extends over 13 amino acids. Germline-derived CDR1 and CDR2 are MDHEN and SYDVKM.

In nucleotides, the CDR3 is TGCAGTGCTAGAGATCTATCGCTTATCGTGGGCGAGCAGTACTTC. As protein: CSARDLSLIVGEQYF. V gene TRBV20-1 combines with J gene TRBJ2-5; D not resolved. The J call may be mistaken, given a closer DNA end match to TRBJ2-7. Germline-derived CDR1 and CDR2 are DFQATT and SNEGSKA (reference sequence). The CDR3 runs 15 residues.

The chain uses TRBV20-1 and TRBJ2-5; 8 bases are shared with TRBD2. The CDR3 extends over 12 amino acids. With 6 bases clipped from V and 5 bases from J, the junction kept 5 bases outside the gene matches. Per the germline V gene, CDR1 is DFQATT and CDR2 is SNEGSKA (reference sequence). The CDR3 DNA reads TGCAGTGCCATGGGACTAGTGGAGACCCAGTACTTC. The encoded protein is CSAMGLVETQYF.

V is TRBV12-3 or TRBV12-4 and J is TRBJ1-5; possible D gene TRBD1, 5 bases. Trimming cost V 3 bases and J 2 bases, with 11 bases left between them. CDR3 length: 15 residues. The CDR3 DNA reads TGTGCCAGCAGTTTTGCAGGGCAGCGCAATCAGCCCCAGCATTTT. Its translation: CASSFAGQRNQPQHF.

This rearrangement joins TRBV12-3 or TRBV12-4 to TRBJ2-4; D possibly matches TRBD1 or TRBD2 (5 bases each). The CDR3 consists of 13 residues. The V end lost 8 bases, the J end lost 1 base, and 9 bases lay between the germline ends. The CDR3 bases are TGTGCCAGCCAGTGGGGGGCCAAAAACATTCAGTACTTC. Residues: CASQWGAKNIQYF.

This clonotype was picked up a small number of times. V is TRBV7-2 and J is TRBJ2-7; D gene ambiguous. V was trimmed by 5 bases and J by 0 bases, leaving 5 bases between them. Germline V gives CDR1 SGHTA, CDR2 FQGNSA. The CDR3 is made up of 12 amino acids. The CDR3: CASSATSYEQYF. The CDR3 coding sequence is TGTGCCAGCAGCGCCACCTCCTACGAGCAGTACTTC.

This clonotype has more than one count but fewer than ten. The V and J genes are TRBV4-3 and TRBJ2-1; a possible D gene is TRBD1 (6 bases). V was trimmed by 8 bases and J by 8 bases, leaving 19 bases between them. This CDR3 region has 14 residues. The germline gives CDR1 LGHNA, CDR2 YSLEER. DNA of the CDR3: TGCGCCAGCCCCCAGGGGTCCCCTCCGCATGAGCAGTTCTTC. Translation gives CASPQGSPPHEQFF.